This T cell receptor (beta chain) is from a study of identifying expanded T cells in peripheral blood. Study results and caveats: Variance in clone template counts between approximately 2-week samples significantly increased with total template count across all healthy donors. Differentially abundant clones: 0.95 to 1.5 between replicates, around 17 at approximately 13 days, 19 to 20 at four.

No infections or other immune events were documented during collection. As for this clone: The target antigen is unknown.

V shed 5 bases, J shed 4 bases, and the junction held 4 bases outside the gene matches. Per the germline V gene, CDR1 is MDHEN and CDR2 is SYDVKM. The CDR3 has 14 amino acids. The repertoire was sequenced with immunoSEQ multiplex PCR; TCRdb's copy has only in-frame clones and lacks some. The sample comprises fewer than 85,000 clones, around four fifths of which are singletons, and 15% to 20% rests with the top ten. The specimen sequenced was blood. The chain links TRBV28 to TRBJ2-7; 11 bases match TRBD1. This receptor was identified in a person aged 18 to 70 in good health. The CDR3 spells CASSLGTGGYEQYF. CDR3 DNA sequence: TGTGCCAGCAGTCTGGGGACAGGGGGATACGAGCAGTACTTC. Full variable domain (rest looked up from reference TRBV28 and TRBJ2-7): DVKVTQSSRYLVKRTGEKVFLECVQDMDHENMFWYRQDPGLGLRLIYFSYDVKMKEKGDIPEGYSVSREKKERFSLILESASTNQTSMYLCASSLGTGGYEQYFGPGTRLTVT.